This T cell receptor beta chain was recorded in a study of blood T cells in healthy people across ages. Regarding the study as a whole: TCR beta diversity correlated strongly with naive T cell percentage.

Of note for this clonotype: Its antigen remains unidentified.

A second PCR, run for about 6 to 11 cycles, used a sample-barcoded 5' primer plus a J-beta primer mix. TCRdb ran MiXCR on the 5' RACE reads and lists one entry per CDR3 protein. The table has 700,000 or so distinct CDR3 sequences, roughly 20% seen once. Collection of 9.5 to 10 milliliters of peripheral blood was performed for each donor. PBMCs numbering at least 6 million were isolated per sample. The CDR3 contains 15 residues. Germline V lookup: CDR1 SGHAT, CDR2 FQNNGV. Sequencing input: blood. This chain uses TRBV11-2 with TRBJ2-5; perhaps TRBD1 as D (6 bases). TRBJ2-7 matches the DNA end more closely, so the J call is doubtful. The origin of this receptor is a man in his sixties or seventies in good health. CDR3 nucleotide sequence: TGTGCCAGCAGCTTAGAGTGGGACAAGGCCTACGAGCAGTACTTC. Protein product: CASSLEWDKAYEQYF.